These 16 T cell receptor beta chains came from one sample sequenced in a study of cytomegalovirus exposure and HLA in healthy donors. The PCR had 60 Vbeta and 13 Jbeta primers. Sequenced by immunoSEQ multiplex PCR; TCRdb stores in-frame clones only, minus some. The data contain approximately 190,000 clones, roughly 80% of them seen just once; the ten biggest clones take up around 1.7%. Sequenced: PBMCs. These receptors were collected from a woman aged 18-29 years in good health and CMV-seronegative.

This clone was detected only a few times. The chain is built from TRBV2 and TRBJ2-1, with 10 positions matching TRBD2. Germline CDR1 is SNHLY and CDR2 is FYNNEI. The CDR3 has 20 residues. Losses at the gene ends were 1 base for V and 8 bases for J; bases not matched to a gene: 20. The CDR3 DNA reads TGTGCCAGCAGTGAAGTTATCAGGTGGGAACAAGCGGGAGGGAGGGATGAGCAGTTCTTC. The encoded protein is CASSEVIRWEQAGGRDEQFF.

V and J are TRBV12-5 and TRBJ1-2; D unclear. CDR3 size: 14 residues. Germline V gives CDR1 LGHNT, CDR2 FRNRAP. Trimming took off 5 bases at V and 4 bases at J, with 14 bases between the two ends. The CDR3 region has the DNA TGTGCTAGTGGTAACTCCGGGGAAATCTATGGCTACACCTTC. This gives the protein CASGNSGEIYGYTF. Based on the CDR3 plus reference TRBV12-5 and TRBJ1-2, the full variable domain is DARVTQTPRHKVTEMGQEVTMRCQPILGHNTVFWYRQTMMQGLELLAYFRNRAPLDDSGMPKDRFSAEMPDATLATLKIQPSEPRDSAVYFCASGNSGEIYGYTFGSGTRLTVV.

This chain uses TRBV11-2 with TRBJ2-3; 8 bases align to TRBD2. The J segment lost 3 bases and the V segment lost 5 bases, leaving 13 bases of the junction unmatched. Per germline, CDR1 SGHAT and CDR2 FQNNGV. This CDR3 comprises 17 residues. CDR3 sequence: CASSRRAGGEVTDTQYF. CDR3 in DNA: TGTGCCAGCAGCCGAAGGGCGGGGGGAGAGGTGACAGATACGCAGTATTTT.

This clone is a singleton in its sample. This sequence joins TRBV19 and TRBJ1-2; 8 bases fit TRBD1. Germline CDR1 reads LNHDA; CDR2 reads SQIVND (reference sequence). The CDR3 runs to 16 residues. Germline trimming cut 1 base from V and 4 bases from J; bases unmatched to any gene: 8. CDR3 coding DNA: TGTGCCAGTAGTATAGGGACAGGGCGAAAAGGCTATGGCTACACCTTC. It codes for CASSIGTGRKGYGYTF.

The chain links TRBV7-2 to TRBJ1-1; TRBD1 matches at 7 bases. After removal of 5 bases from V and 14 bases from J, the junction contained 14 bases not matched to a gene. This CDR3 has 13 residues. Germline values: CDR1 SGHTA, CDR2 FQGNSA. The CDR3 spells CASSQNTGALLFF. The CDR3 DNA reads TGTGCCAGCAGCCAGAATACAGGGGCACTTCTCTTCTTT.

The chain joins TRBV30 to TRBJ1-1; D remains ambiguous. The CDR3 consists of 12 residues. V lost 4 bases and J 2 bases, leaving 8 bases between the germline ends. Germline CDR1 GTSNPN, CDR2 SVGIG (reference sequence). CDR3: CAWNPGNTEAFF. The DNA for the CDR3 is TGTGCCTGGAATCCTGGCAACACTGAAGCTTTCTTT.

This clone showed up just a few times. V is TRBV4-3 and J is TRBJ2-1, with 15 nucleotides matching TRBD2. The ends lost 3 bases at V and 8 bases at J; junction bases unmatched: 2. This CDR3 spans 15 amino acids. CDR1 is LGHNA and CDR2 is YSLEER in the germline V gene. For the CDR3, the DNA is TGCGCCAGCAGCCATCGGACTAGCGGGAGGGATGAGCAGTTCTTC. Its protein product is CASSHRTSGRDEQFF.

Notes on this clone: At one of its ends the junction is not consistent with the germline gene, which may arise from a read error. The CDR3 DNA follows: TGTGCCAGCAACTTGGCGGGGGGCCGAGGCAGTGGCTACACCTTC. Amino acid sequence: CASNLAGGRGSGYTF. The chain couples TRBV5-6 to TRBJ1-2, with a weak D call TRBD1 (6 bases). Germline CDR1 reads SGHDT; CDR2 reads YYEEEE. There are 15 residues in the CDR3.

This chain connects TRBV6-1 to TRBJ2-6, with D maybe TRBD1 (5 bases). V was pared by 1 base and J by 1 base, with 14 bases between. This CDR3 region has 18 residues. Germline-derived CDR1 and CDR2 are MNHNS and SASEGT. In nucleotides, the CDR3 is TGTGCCAGCAGTGAAGTCGGCAGGGTAGTTTCTGGGGCCAACGTCCTGACTTTC. The encoded protein is CASSEVGRVVSGANVLTF.

The chain employs TRBV4-3 and TRBJ2-4; tentative D call: TRBD1 (6 bases). Germline assignment: CDR1 LGHNA and CDR2 YSLEER. The CDR3 runs to 15 residues. Trimming pared 1 base from V and 6 bases from J, leaving 13 bases between. The CDR3: CASSQAGGARNIQYF. CDR3 in DNA: TGCGCCAGCAGCCAAGCTGGGGGCGCGAGAAACATTCAGTACTTC.

The CDR3 spells CASRAGTSLPSTGELFF. The CDR3 DNA reads as TGCGCCAGCAGAGCCGGGACTAGCCTTCCGAGCACCGGGGAGCTGTTTTTT. V gene TRBV10-2 combines with J gene TRBJ2-2, with 9 bases matching TRBD2. Germline values: CDR1 WSHSY, CDR2 SAAADI. CDR3 length equals 17 residues. With V trimmed by 6 bases and J by 4 bases, 12 bases remained unmatched.

The chain combines TRBV6-5 with TRBJ1-1; no clear D. Germline V gene sequence: CDR1 MNHEY, CDR2 SVGAGI. This CDR3 contains 13 residues. Trimming took off 6 bases at V and 12 bases at J, with 20 bases between the two ends. CDR3 DNA sequence: TGTGCCAGCAGCCCTGACGGGGTCCGGTCCCCTTTCTTT. Translated: CASSPDGVRSPFF.

This chain links TRBV19 with TRBJ2-3, with a possible D match to TRBD2 (5 bases). Trimming left V 7 bases short and J 2 bases short, with 10 bases between. This CDR3 is built from 13 residues. Germline values: CDR1 LNHDA, CDR2 SQIVND (reference sequence). CDR3 region: CASTPDSTDTQYF. CDR3 DNA: TGTGCCAGTACCCCGGACTCCACAGATACGCAGTATTTT.

The chain links TRBV6-1 to TRBJ2-2; 9 positions agree with TRBD1. Trimming cost V 3 bases and J 6 bases; bases outside gene matches: 8. The CDR3 totals 16 residues. CDR1 and CDR2 from the germline V gene are MNHNS and SASEGT. CDR3 amino acids: CASSDGTGRSSGELFF. DNA for the CDR3: TGTGCCAGCAGTGATGGGACAGGGCGGAGTTCCGGGGAGCTGTTTTTT.

This clone was observed once. The rearrangement uses TRBV12-5 and TRBJ2-7, with TRBD1 matching 9 bases. CDR1 and CDR2 (germline): LGHNT, FRNRAP. V shed 0 bases, J shed 2 bases, and the junction held 8 bases outside the gene matches. The CDR3 consists of 17 residues. CDR3 nucleotides: TGTGCTAGTGGTTTGGTACTTTCCGGGACAGGGCCCTACGAGCAGTACTTC. Translation gives CASGLVLSGTGPYEQYF.

The chain links TRBV9 to TRBJ2-1; D gene unclear. CDR3 length: 13 residues. Germline V gene lookup returns CDR1 SGDLS and CDR2 YYNGEE. V was shortened by 3 bases and J by 9 bases, with 13 bases between the two germline ends. The CDR3 DNA is TGTGCCAGCAGCGCTGGAGAGGTGGGTGAGCAGTTCTTC. The encoded protein is CASSAGEVGEQFF.